Listed below are T cell receptor beta chains from one sample, sequenced in a study of metastatic and nonmetastatic thyroid tumors. TCRdb called clones again from the PCR reads with MiXCR. The profile shows about 16,000 clones, roughly 33% of them singletons. The sequenced sample consisted of tumor tissue. The receptors were sampled from a male donor with papillary thyroid cancer or a benign thyroid nodule (not recorded which). Some clones in this sample may be carry-over from other donors' samples. Both conserved end residues are part of each CDR3. D genes are given only for firm matches. Only part of the rows carry a size: once, few, many, or a class if the clone is expanded.

d_gene	v_gene	abundance	j_gene	CDR3nt	CDR3aa
-	TRBV4-1	-	TRBJ2-1	TGCGCCAGCAGCCAAGTACCCCGGAATGAGCAGTTCTTC	CASSQVPRNEQFF
-	TRBV12-3/TRBV12-4	many	TRBJ2-5	TGTGCCAGCAGTTCTTCAACAGGGTCAGAGACCCAGTACTTC	CASSSSTGSETQYF
-	TRBV4-3	-	TRBJ2-3	TGCGCCAGCAGCCAAGCGGACGGTCGCACAGATACGCAGTATTTT	CASSQADGRTDTQYF
-	TRBV20-1	-	TRBJ2-7	TGCAGTGCTAGATCTGGGGCCGTTGCGGGGGCCCCCTACGAGCAGTACTTC	CSARSGAVAGAPYEQYF
-	TRBV5-1	-	TRBJ1-2	TGCGGCAGCAGCTCAGGCCCAGGCAATTATGGGCAGCTCTTC	CGSSSGPGNYGQLF
-	TRBV6-2/TRBV6-3	many	TRBJ2-1	TGTGCCAGCGGGGGGGCCAGAGAGCAGTTCTTC	CASGGAREQFF
TRBD1	TRBV6-1	few	TRBJ1-2	TGTGCCACCGATAGGACAGGGAGCGGTAACTTTGGCTACACCTTC	CATDRTGSGNFGYTF
-	TRBV5-4	-	TRBJ2-7	TGTGCCAGCAGCTTGGCAGCTGTCCCAACCTACGAGCAGTCCTTC	CASSLAAVPTYEQSF
TRBD1	TRBV19	-	TRBJ1-1	TGTGCCAGTACCGTTAGGACAGGGACGATGAACACTGAAGCTTTCTTT	CASTVRTGTMNTEAFF
-	TRBV6-1	few	TRBJ2-4	TGTGCCAGCAGTGGGCCTACAGGGTTTGCCAAAAACATTCAGTACTTC	CASSGPTGFAKNIQYF
-	TRBV11-3	-	TRBJ1-3	TGTGCCAGCAGCTTAGTTGGCTCTGGAAACACCATATATTTT	CASSLVGSGNTIYF
TRBD1	TRBV6-4	-	TRBJ2-2	TGTGCCAGCAGTGTACAGGGGGCGAACACCGGGGAGCTGTTTTTT	CASSVQGANTGELFF
-	TRBV30	-	TRBJ2-3	TGTGCCTGGACAGGGGCCTCTAGGGATACGCAGTATTTT	CAWTGASRDTQYF
-	TRBV6-2/TRBV6-3	-	TRBJ2-3	TGTGCCAGCAGTTACCACGGGACTCGGAGAACAGATACGCAGTATTTT	CASSYHGTRRTDTQYF
TRBD1	TRBV11-2	-	TRBJ1-1	TGTGCCAGCAGCCGGACAGGTGCGGAGACTGAAGCTTTCTTT	CASSRTGAETEAFF
-	TRBV18	many	TRBJ1-1	TGTGCCAGCTCACCGGGCTTGAAGACTGAAGCTTTCTTT	CASSPGLKTEAFF
-	TRBV11-2	-	TRBJ2-3	TGTGCCAGCAGCCGAGAGGGGAGAGCCACAGATACGCAGTATTTT	CASSREGRATDTQYF
-	TRBV25-1	many	TRBJ1-1	TGTGCCAGCAGTGAGGGCGGCGCGAACACTGAAGCTTTCTTT	CASSEGGANTEAFF
-	TRBV12-5	many	TRBJ1-6	TGTGCTAGTGGTTTCGGACAGTATAATTCACCCCTCCACTTT	CASGFGQYNSPLHF
TRBD1	TRBV7-7	many	TRBJ2-5	TGTGCTAGCAGCTTAGGGGCAGGGGGAGAGACCCAGTACTTC	CASSLGAGGETQYF
TRBD1	TRBV5-1	-	TRBJ1-2	TGCGCCAGCAGGTCCGGGACAGGGGGGTTAGGCTACACCTTC	CASRSGTGGLGYTF
TRBD2	TRBV12-3/TRBV12-4	many	TRBJ2-1	TGTGCCAGCAGATCGGGACTAGCGGATAACAATGAGCAGTTCTTC	CASRSGLADNNEQFF
TRBD2	TRBV11-2	-	TRBJ2-2	TGTGCCAGCAGCGATGTAACTAGCGGGAGGGTAGGGGAGCTGTTTTTT	CASSDVTSGRVGELFF
TRBD1	TRBV27	few	TRBJ1-2	TGTGCCAGCAGTCGGACAGGCCGCCCGGGCGGCTACACCTTC	CASSRTGRPGGYTF
-	TRBV20-1	-	TRBJ2-3	TGCAGTGCCTACGCCGGTAGCGGAGCAGATACGCAGTATTTT	CSAYAGSGADTQYF
-	TRBV30	-	TRBJ1-5	TGTGCCTGGAGTGTAGGGCCAGCTCAGCCCCAGCATTTT	CAWSVGPAQPQHF
TRBD1	TRBV5-1	-	TRBJ2-7	TGCGCCAGCAGCTTATACGGACAGGGCGAAGCCTACGAGCAGTACTTC	CASSLYGQGEAYEQYF